The TCR beta chain described here comes from a study of OX40 agonist ivuxolimab in advanced cancers. Study details: Cohort: approximately 79% men, mean age approximately 64, aged roughly 23 to 79.

In regard to this clone: Its specificity is not known.

Clones were sequenced by immunoSEQ multiplex PCR, and TCRdb holds only the in-frame ones, with some missing. The data hold approximately 71,000 clones, with over 80% observed a single time. Study-wide findings and caveats: At 0.1 to 3.0 mg/kg, CD4+ and CD8+ blood T cells expanded clonally by week 6.

This CDR3 contains 18 residues. From germline, CDR1 is MDHEN and CDR2 SYDVKM. V dropped 4 bases and J dropped 6; count of bases not matched to a gene: 14. V and J are TRBV28 and TRBJ2-2, with 10 bases lining up with TRBD1. The specimen was CD4+ or CD8+ T cells sorted from blood, collected in a trial of the OX40 agonist ivuxolimab. This clonotype was obtained from an adult with an advanced solid tumor such as melanoma, head and neck, liver or kidney cancer. The CDR3 protein is CASSYSAEGQGFAGELFF. The CDR3 coding sequence is TGTGCCAGCAGTTACTCCGCGGAGGGACAGGGGTTTGCCGGGGAGCTGTTTTTT. Filled out from reference TRBV28 and TRBJ2-2, the complete variable domain reads DVKVTQSSRYLVKRTGEKVFLECVQDMDHENMFWYRQDPGLGLRLIYFSYDVKMKEKGDIPEGYSVSREKKERFSLILESASTNQTSMYLCASSYSAEGQGFAGELFFGEGSRLTVL.